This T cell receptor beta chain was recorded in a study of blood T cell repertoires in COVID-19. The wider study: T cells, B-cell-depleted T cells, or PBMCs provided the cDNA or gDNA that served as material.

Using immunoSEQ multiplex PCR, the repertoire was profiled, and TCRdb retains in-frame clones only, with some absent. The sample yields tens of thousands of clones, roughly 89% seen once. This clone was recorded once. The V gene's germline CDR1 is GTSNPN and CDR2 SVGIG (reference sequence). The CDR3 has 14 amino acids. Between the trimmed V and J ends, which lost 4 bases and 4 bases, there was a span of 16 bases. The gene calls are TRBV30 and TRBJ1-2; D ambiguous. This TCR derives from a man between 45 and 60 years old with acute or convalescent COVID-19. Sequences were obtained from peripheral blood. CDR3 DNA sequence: TGTGCCTGGAAATGGAGGAGTGAGGCCTATGGCTACACCTTC. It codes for CAWKWRSEAYGYTF. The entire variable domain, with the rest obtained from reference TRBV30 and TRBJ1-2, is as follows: SQTIHQWPATLVQPVGSPLSLECTVEGTSNPNLYWYRQAAGRGLQLLFYSVGIGQISSEVPQNLSASRPQDRQFILSSKKLLLSDSGFYLCAWKWRSEAYGYTFGSGTRLTVV.